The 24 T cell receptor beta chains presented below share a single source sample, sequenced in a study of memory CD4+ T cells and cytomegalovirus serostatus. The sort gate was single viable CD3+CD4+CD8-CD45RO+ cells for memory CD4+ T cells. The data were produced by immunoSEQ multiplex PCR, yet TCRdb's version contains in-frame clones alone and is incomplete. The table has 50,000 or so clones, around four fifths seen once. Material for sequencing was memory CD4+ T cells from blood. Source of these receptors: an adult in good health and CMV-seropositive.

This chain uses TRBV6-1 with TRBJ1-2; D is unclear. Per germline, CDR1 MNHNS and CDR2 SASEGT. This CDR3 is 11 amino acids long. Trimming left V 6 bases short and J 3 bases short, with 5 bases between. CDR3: CASRTDYGYTF. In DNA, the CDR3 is TGTGCCAGCAGGACGGACTATGGCTACACCTTC.

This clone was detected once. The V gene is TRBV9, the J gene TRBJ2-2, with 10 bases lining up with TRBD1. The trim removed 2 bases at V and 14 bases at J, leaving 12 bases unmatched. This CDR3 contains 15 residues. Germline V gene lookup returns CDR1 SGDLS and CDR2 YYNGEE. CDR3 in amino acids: CASSVSQAGTGVLFF. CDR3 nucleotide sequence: TGTGCCAGCAGCGTCTCCCAAGCGGGGACAGGGGTACTGTTTTTT.

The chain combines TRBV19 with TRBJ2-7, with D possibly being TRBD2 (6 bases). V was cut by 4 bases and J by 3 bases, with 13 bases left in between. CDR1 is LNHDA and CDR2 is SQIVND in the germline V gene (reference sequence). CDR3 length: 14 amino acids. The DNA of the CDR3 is TGTGCCAGTAGTACGGGTGGTAGCGGCTACGAGCAGTACTTC. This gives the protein CASSTGGSGYEQYF.

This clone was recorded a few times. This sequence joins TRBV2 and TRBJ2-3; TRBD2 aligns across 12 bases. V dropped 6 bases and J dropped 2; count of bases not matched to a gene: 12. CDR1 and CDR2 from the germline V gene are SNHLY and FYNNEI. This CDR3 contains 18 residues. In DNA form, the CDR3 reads TGTGCCAGCAGAAGACTAGCGGGAGCCGCGAAGGACACAGATACGCAGTATTTT. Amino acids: CASRRLAGAAKDTDTQYF.

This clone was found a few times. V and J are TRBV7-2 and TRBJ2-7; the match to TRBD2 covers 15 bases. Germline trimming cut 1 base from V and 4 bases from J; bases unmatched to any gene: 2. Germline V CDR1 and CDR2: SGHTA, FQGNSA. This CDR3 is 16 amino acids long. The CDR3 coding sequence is TGTGCCAGCAGCTTAGAGGGGACTAGCGGGAGGTACGAGCAGTACTTC. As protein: CASSLEGTSGRYEQYF.

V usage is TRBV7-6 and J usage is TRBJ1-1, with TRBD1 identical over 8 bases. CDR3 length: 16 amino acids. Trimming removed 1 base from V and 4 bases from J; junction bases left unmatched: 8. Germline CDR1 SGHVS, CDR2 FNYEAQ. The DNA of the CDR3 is TGTGCCAGCAGCTTAGGAATAACCGGGACAGGCACTGAAGCTTTCTTT. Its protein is CASSLGITGTGTEAFF.

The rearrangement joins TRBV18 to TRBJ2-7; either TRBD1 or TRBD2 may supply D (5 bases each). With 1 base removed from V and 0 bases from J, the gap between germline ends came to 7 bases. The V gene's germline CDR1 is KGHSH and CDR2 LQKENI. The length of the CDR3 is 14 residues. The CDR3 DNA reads TGTGCCAGCTCACCACAGGGGAGCTCCTACGAGCAGTACTTC. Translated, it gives CASSPQGSSYEQYF.

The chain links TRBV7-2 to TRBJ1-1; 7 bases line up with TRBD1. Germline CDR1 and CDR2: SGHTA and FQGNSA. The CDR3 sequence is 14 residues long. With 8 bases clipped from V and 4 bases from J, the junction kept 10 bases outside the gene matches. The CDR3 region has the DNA TGTGCCAGCCAAAAAGACAGGGAGGTCACTGAAGCTTTCTTT. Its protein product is CASQKDREVTEAFF.

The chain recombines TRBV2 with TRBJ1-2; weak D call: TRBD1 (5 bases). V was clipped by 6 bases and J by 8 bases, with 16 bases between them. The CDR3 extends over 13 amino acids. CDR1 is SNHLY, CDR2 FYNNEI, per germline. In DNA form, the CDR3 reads TGTGCCAGCAGCGCCGGGACTTTACCCGGCTACACCTTC. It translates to CASSAGTLPGYTF.

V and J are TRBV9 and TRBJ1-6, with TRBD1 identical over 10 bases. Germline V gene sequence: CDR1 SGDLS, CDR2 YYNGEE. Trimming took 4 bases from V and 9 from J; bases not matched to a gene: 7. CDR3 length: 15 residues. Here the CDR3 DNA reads TGTGCCAGCAGCCCGGGGGACAGGGGAGGTTCACCCCTCCACTTT. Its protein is CASSPGDRGGSPLHF.

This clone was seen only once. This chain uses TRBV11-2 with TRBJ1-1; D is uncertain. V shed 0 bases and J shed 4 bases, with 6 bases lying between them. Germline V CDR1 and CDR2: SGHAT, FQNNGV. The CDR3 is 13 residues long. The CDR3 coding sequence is TGTGCCAGCAGCTTAGAAAGGTTCACTGAAGCTTTCTTT. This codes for CASSLERFTEAFF. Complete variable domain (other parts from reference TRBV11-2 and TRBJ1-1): EAGVAQSPRYKIIEKRQSVAFWCNPISGHATLYWYQQILGQGPKLLIQFQNNGVVDDSQLPKDRFSAERLKGVDSTLKIQPAKLEDSAVYLCASSLERFTEAFFGQGTRLTVV.

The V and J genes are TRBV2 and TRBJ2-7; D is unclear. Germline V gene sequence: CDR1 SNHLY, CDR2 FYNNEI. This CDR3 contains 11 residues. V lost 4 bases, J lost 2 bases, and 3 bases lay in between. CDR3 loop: CASSVAYEQYF. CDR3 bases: TGTGCCAGCAGTGTGGCCTACGAGCAGTACTTC.

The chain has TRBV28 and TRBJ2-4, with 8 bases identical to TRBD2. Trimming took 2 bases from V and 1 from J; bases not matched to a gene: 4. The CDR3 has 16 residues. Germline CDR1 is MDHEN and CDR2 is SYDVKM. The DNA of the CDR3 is TGTGCCAGCAGTTTAAGCGGGAGTGCGGCCAAAAACATTCAGTACTTC. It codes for CASSLSGSAAKNIQYF. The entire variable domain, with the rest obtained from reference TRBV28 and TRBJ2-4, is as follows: DVKVTQSSRYLVKRTGEKVFLECVQDMDHENMFWYRQDPGLGLRLIYFSYDVKMKEKGDIPEGYSVSREKKERFSLILESASTNQTSMYLCASSLSGSAAKNIQYFGAGTRLSVL.

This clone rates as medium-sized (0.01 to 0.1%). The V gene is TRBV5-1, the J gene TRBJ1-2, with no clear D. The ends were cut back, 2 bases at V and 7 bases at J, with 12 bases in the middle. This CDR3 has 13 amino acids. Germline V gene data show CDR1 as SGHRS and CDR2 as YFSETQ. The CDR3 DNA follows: TGCGCCAGCAGCTTCGGTGCGTCGGGTGGCTACACCTTC. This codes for CASSFGASGGYTF.

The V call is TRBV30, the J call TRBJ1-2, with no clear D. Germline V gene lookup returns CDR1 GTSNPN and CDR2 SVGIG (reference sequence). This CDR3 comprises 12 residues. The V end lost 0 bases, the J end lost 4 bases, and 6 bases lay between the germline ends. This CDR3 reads CAWSVTSYGYTF. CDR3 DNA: TGTGCCTGGAGTGTAACCTCCTATGGCTACACCTTC.

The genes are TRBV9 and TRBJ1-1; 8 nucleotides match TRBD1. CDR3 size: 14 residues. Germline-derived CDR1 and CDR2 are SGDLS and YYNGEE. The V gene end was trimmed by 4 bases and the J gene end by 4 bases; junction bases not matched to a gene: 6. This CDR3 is CASSPQTGVTEAFF. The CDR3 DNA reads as TGTGCCAGCAGCCCTCAGACAGGGGTCACTGAAGCTTTCTTT. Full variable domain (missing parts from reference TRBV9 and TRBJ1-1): DSGVTQTPKHLITATGQRVTLRCSPRSGDLSVYWYQQSLDQGLQFLIQYYNGEERAKGNILERFSAQQFPDLHSELNLSSLELGDSALYFCASSPQTGVTEAFFGQGTRLTVV.

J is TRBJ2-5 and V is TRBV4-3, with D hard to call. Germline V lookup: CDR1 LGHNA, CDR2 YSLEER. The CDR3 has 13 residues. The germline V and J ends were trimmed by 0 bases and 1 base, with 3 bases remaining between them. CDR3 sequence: CASSQDIQETQYF. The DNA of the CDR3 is TGCGCCAGCAGCCAAGATATCCAAGAGACCCAGTACTTC.

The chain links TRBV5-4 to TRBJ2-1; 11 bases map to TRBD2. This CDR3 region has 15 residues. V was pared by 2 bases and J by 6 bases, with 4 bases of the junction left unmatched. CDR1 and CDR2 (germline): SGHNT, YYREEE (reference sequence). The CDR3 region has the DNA TGTGCCAGCAGCTTCACACTAGCGGGAGTCAATGAGCAGTTCTTC. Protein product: CASSFTLAGVNEQFF.

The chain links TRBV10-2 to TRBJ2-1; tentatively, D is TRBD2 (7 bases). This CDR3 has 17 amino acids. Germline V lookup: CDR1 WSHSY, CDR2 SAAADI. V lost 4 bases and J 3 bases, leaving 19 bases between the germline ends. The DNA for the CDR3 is TGCGCCAGCAGTGGACTAGCAGCTAGGGGACACTACAATGAGCAGTTCTTC. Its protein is CASSGLAARGHYNEQFF.

CDR3 coding DNA: TGTGCCAGCAGTCCAACGACAGCCTCCTACGAGCAGTACTTC. It yields the protein CASSPTTASYEQYF. V is TRBV6-1 and J is TRBJ2-7, with a weak D call TRBD1 (5 bases). The CDR3 is 14 residues long. The germline CDR1 and CDR2 sequences are MNHNS and SASEGT. V shed 5 bases and J shed 0 bases, with 11 bases lying between them.

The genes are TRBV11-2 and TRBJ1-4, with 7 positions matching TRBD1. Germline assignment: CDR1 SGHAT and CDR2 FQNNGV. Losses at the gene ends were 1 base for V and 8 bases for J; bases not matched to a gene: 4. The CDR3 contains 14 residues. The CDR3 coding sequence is TGTGCCAGCAGCTTAGGAGGGGGCGGAGAAAAACTGTTTTTT. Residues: CASSLGGGGEKLFF.

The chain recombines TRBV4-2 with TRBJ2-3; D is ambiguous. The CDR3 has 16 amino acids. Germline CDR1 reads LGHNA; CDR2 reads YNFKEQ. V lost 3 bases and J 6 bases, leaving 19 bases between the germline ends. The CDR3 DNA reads TGTGCCAGCAGCCACCTTTTGGCCACCGGCCCCGATACGCAGTATTTT. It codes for CASSHLLATGPDTQYF.

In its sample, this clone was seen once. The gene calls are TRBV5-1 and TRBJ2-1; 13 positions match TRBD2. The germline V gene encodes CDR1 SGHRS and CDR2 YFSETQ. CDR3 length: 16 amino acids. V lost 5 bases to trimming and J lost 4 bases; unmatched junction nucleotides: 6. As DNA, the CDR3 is TGCGCCAGCAGAAGCACTAGCGGGGGGGCATACAATGAGCAGTTCTTC. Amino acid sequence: CASRSTSGGAYNEQFF.

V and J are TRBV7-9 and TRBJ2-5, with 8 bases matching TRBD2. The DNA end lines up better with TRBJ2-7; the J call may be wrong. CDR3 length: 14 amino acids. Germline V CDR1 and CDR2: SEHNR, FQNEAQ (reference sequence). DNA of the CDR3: TGTGCCAGCAGCTTATCCGGGAGGGCCTACGAGCAGTACTTC. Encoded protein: CASSLSGRAYEQYF.